These 18 T cell receptor beta chains share one sample of origin, sequenced in a study of T cell responses to AZD1222 COVID-19 vaccine. Assay used: immunoSEQ multiplex PCR; TCRdb lists only in-frame clones, some missing. The sample carries more than 75,000 clones, 90% recorded once. Sequences were derived from peripheral blood, sampled 28 days after the second AZD1222 dose. Receptor source: an adult who received the AZD1222 COVID-19 vaccine.

The chain couples TRBV19 to TRBJ1-1; TRBD1 is a possible D gene (5 bases). V lost 0 bases, J lost 0 bases, and 11 bases lay in between. Germline V CDR1 and CDR2: LNHDA, SQIVND (reference sequence). The CDR3 runs to 16 residues. The CDR3 nucleotides read TGTGCCAGTAGTATAGATCAGGCGGGACTGAACACTGAAGCTTTCTTT. It translates to CASSIDQAGLNTEAFF.

This chain uses TRBV6-2 or TRBV6-3 with TRBJ1-2; D remains ambiguous. The CDR3 extends over 13 amino acids. V was pared by 2 bases and J by 5 bases, with 9 bases between. Germline V gene sequence: CDR1 MNHEY, CDR2 SVGEGT. The CDR3 here is CASSYLPAYGYTF. In DNA form, the CDR3 reads TGTGCCAGCAGTTACCTCCCAGCATATGGCTACACCTTC.

V usage is TRBV9 and J usage is TRBJ1-2, with D tentatively TRBD1 (5 bases). This CDR3 spans 14 amino acids. CDR1 is SGDLS and CDR2 is YYNGEE in the germline V gene. V was cut by 7 bases and J by 0 bases, with 13 bases left in between. The CDR3 reads CASHRGIANYGYTF. CDR3 nucleotides: TGTGCCAGCCATCGGGGGATAGCTAACTATGGCTACACCTTC.

This clone has only one observation. The chain carries TRBV28 and TRBJ1-6; TRBD1 matches at 10 bases. The CDR3 has 15 amino acids. From germline, CDR1 is MDHEN and CDR2 SYDVKM. After removal of 6 bases from V and 10 bases from J, the junction contained 9 bases not matched to a gene. The CDR3, as DNA: TGTGCCAGCAGGATCGGGGGACAGGGGATATCACCCCTCCACTTT. This encodes CASRIGGQGISPLHF.

V and J are TRBV5-1 and TRBJ1-2; TRBD1 is a possible D gene (5 bases). CDR3 length: 17 amino acids. CDR1 SGHRS and CDR2 YFSETQ come from the germline V gene. The ends were cut back, 0 bases at V and 1 base at J, with 16 bases in the middle. Here the CDR3 reads CASSLELPQGSNYGYTF. Here the CDR3 DNA reads TGCGCCAGCAGCTTGGAATTACCGCAGGGAAGTAACTATGGCTACACCTTC. The full variable domain, completed using reference TRBV5-1 and TRBJ1-2, is KAGVTQTPRYLIKTRGQQVTLSCSPISGHRSVSWYQQTPGQGLQFLFEYFSETQRNKGNFPGRFSGRQFSNSRSEMNVSTLELGDSALYLCASSLELPQGSNYGYTFGSGTRLTVV.

This sequence joins TRBV27 and TRBJ2-6, with 8 nucleotides matching TRBD1. CDR3 length: 18 residues. V lost 4 bases, J lost 0 bases, and 8 bases stayed unmatched. From germline, CDR1 is MNHEY and CDR2 SMNVEV (reference sequence). The DNA for the CDR3 is TGTGCCAGCAGTTCGGACAGGGAGTTAGTCTCTGGGGCCAACGTCCTGACTTTC. This translates into CASSSDRELVSGANVLTF.

The gene calls are TRBV19 and TRBJ1-2; no clear D gene. This CDR3 is built from 11 residues. CDR1 and CDR2 (germline): LNHDA, SQIVND (reference sequence). Trimming pared 11 bases from V and 4 bases from J, leaving 11 bases between. The CDR3 nucleotides read TGTGCCGTCCGTAGAGGCTATGGCTACACCTTC. Protein product: CAVRRGYGYTF.

V is TRBV30 and J is TRBJ1-4; no reliable D call. From germline, CDR1 is GTSNPN and CDR2 SVGIG (reference sequence). Trimming cost V 1 base and J 8 bases, with 14 bases left between them. CDR3 size: 14 residues. This chain's CDR3 is CAWSGQAWGEKLFF. For the CDR3, the DNA is TGTGCCTGGAGTGGTCAGGCCTGGGGAGAAAAACTGTTTTTT.

The chain is built from TRBV28 and TRBJ1-2; D is perhaps TRBD1 (5 bases). The germline V and J ends were trimmed by 3 bases and 7 bases, with 15 bases remaining between them. The V gene's germline CDR1 is MDHEN and CDR2 SYDVKM. This CDR3 contains 14 residues. CDR3 coding DNA: TGTGCCAGCAGTTTGGGGCGGAGAGGGAGTGGCTACACCTTC. Its protein is CASSLGRRGSGYTF.

The J gene is TRBJ2-7, the V gene TRBV12-5, with a weak D call TRBD1 (5 bases). The CDR3 is 13 amino acids. V was trimmed by 2 bases and J by 1 base, leaving 6 bases between them. Germline CDR1 is LGHNT and CDR2 is FRNRAP. The CDR3 loop is CASGLTGSYEQYF. In DNA, the CDR3 is TGTGCTAGTGGTTTGACAGGATCCTACGAGCAGTACTTC.

CDR3: CASSLRDRVYEQYF. The DNA of the CDR3 is TGTGCCAGCAGCTTAAGGGACAGGGTCTACGAGCAGTACTTC. V and J are TRBV28 and TRBJ2-7; 9 nucleotides line up with TRBD1. Germline values: CDR1 MDHEN, CDR2 SYDVKM. CDR3 length equals 14 residues. V lost 6 bases to trimming and J lost 3 bases; unmatched junction nucleotides: 6.

The chain carries TRBV27 and TRBJ1-6, with 7 bases identical to TRBD1. CDR3 length: 15 amino acids. Germline CDR1 reads MNHEY; CDR2 reads SMNVEV (reference sequence). Trimming cost V 3 bases and J 10 bases; bases outside gene matches: 9. The CDR3 bases are TGTGCCAGCAGTTTTTCGACAGGGTCTAGCTCACCCCTCCACTTT. Translating gives CASSFSTGSSSPLHF.

The chain has TRBV2 and TRBJ1-1, with D perhaps TRBD1 (6 bases). The CDR3 spans 14 residues. V was pared by 2 bases and J by 4 bases, with 11 bases between. Germline CDR1 SNHLY, CDR2 FYNNEI. CDR3 nucleotides: TGTGCCAGCAGTGAACGCAGGGGTAGCACTGAAGCTTTCTTT. It is translated as CASSERRGSTEAFF.

The chain links TRBV18 to TRBJ2-5, with 7 bases fitting TRBD2. The CDR3 has 15 residues. The V gene's germline CDR1 is KGHSH and CDR2 LQKENI. V gave up 0 bases and J gave up 4 bases; unmatched junction bases: 5. For the CDR3, the DNA is TGTGCCAGCTCACCACCTGAGCGGGGAATAGAGACCCAGTACTTC. Amino acid sequence: CASSPPERGIETQYF.

The genes are TRBV10-3 and TRBJ1-5, with TRBD1 as a possible D gene (5 bases). This CDR3 has 15 residues. Trimming removed 10 bases at V and 1 base at J, with 17 bases between. Germline V gene lookup returns CDR1 ENHRY and CDR2 SYGVKD. The CDR3 sequence: CATRNGEGSNQPQHF. In nucleotides, the CDR3 is TGTGCCACCCGGAACGGGGAGGGGAGCAATCAGCCCCAGCATTTT.

This clone occurred once. The chain combines TRBV7-9 with TRBJ2-1, with D unclear. The ends were cut back, 2 bases at V and 8 bases at J, with 7 bases in the middle. The germline CDR1 and CDR2 sequences are SEHNR and FQNEAQ (reference sequence). There are 12 residues in the CDR3. The CDR3: CASSLIEDEQFF. The CDR3 nucleotides are TGTGCCAGCAGCTTAATCGAGGATGAGCAGTTCTTC. Full variable domain (missing parts from reference TRBV7-9 and TRBJ2-1): DTGVSQNPRHKITKRGQNVTFRCDPISEHNRLYWYRQTLGQGPEFLTYFQNEAQLEKSRLLSDRFSAERPKGSFSTLEIQRTEQGDSAMYLCASSLIEDEQFFGPGTRLTVL.

On this clone: Different DNA sequences within this sample yield the same CDR3. The chain links TRBV27 to TRBJ1-1; unclear D gene. CDR3 length: 11 amino acids. V shed 7 bases and J shed 3 bases, with 6 bases lying between them. CDR1 MNHEY and CDR2 SMNVEV come from the germline V gene (reference sequence). The CDR3 sequence is CASTGYTEAFF. The CDR3 DNA is TGTGCCAGCACTGGATACACTGAAGCTTTCTTT.

The chain links TRBV2 to TRBJ1-2; possible D gene TRBD1, 5 bases. The CDR3 loop spans 13 amino acids. Deletions cut 8 bases from V and 1 base from J, with 11 bases between. Germline V gene lookup returns CDR1 SNHLY and CDR2 FYNNEI. The CDR3 loop reads CASAPDSNYGYTF. The CDR3 DNA follows: TGTGCCAGCGCTCCCGACAGTAACTATGGCTACACCTTC.